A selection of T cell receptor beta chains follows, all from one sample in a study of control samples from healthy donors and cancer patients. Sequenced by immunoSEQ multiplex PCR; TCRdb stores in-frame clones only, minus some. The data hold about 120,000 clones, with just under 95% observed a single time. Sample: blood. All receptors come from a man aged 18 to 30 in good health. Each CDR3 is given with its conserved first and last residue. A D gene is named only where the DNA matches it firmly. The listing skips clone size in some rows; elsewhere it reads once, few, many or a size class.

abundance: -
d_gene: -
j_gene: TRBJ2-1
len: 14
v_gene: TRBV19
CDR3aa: CASSTPGLRESQFF
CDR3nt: TGTGCCAGTAGTACGCCCGGACTCCGGGAGAGTCAGTTCTTC

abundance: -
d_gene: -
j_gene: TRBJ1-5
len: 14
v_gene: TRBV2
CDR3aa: CASTGTVLNQPQHF
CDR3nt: TGTGCCAGCACCGGGACGGTCCTCAATCAGCCCCAGCATTTT

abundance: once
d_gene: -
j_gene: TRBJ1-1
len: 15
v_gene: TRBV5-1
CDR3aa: CASSLEPGSGTEAFF
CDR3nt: TGCGCCAGCAGCTTGGAACCAGGGTCAGGCACTGAAGCTTTCTTT

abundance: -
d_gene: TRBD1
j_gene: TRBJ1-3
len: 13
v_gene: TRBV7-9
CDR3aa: CASKPGQGIAIYF
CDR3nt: TGTGCCAGCAAACCGGGACAGGGAATCGCCATATATTTT

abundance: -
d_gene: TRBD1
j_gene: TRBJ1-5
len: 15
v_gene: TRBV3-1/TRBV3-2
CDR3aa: CASSQGTGVNQPQHF
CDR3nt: TGTGCCAGCAGCCAAGGGACAGGGGTAAATCAGCCCCAGCATTTT

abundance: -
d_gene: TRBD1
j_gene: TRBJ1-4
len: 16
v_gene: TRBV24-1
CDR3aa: CATSIIPTGKNEKLFF
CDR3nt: TGTGCCACCAGTATAATTCCGACAGGGAAGAATGAAAAACTGTTTTTT

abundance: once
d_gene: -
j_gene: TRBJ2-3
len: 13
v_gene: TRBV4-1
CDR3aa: CASSPRTRVSQYF
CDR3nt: TGCGCCAGCAGCCCGAGAACCCGCGTATCCCAGTATTTT

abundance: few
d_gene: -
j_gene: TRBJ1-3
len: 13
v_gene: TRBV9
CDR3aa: CASAGNSGNTIYF
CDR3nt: TGTGCCAGCGCGGGAAACTCTGGAAACACCATATATTTT

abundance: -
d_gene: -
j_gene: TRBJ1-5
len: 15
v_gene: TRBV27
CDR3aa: CASSPVLGLNQPQHF
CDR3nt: TGTGCCAGCAGTCCCGTTTTGGGGCTGAATCAGCCCCAGCATTTT

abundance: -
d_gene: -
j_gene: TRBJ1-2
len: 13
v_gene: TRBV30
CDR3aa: CAWAYGWDDGYTF
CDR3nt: TGTGCCTGGGCCTATGGGTGGGATGATGGCTACACCTTC

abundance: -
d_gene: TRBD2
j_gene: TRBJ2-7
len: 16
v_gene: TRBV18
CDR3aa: CASSQRGSHGTYEQYF
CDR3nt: TGTGCCAGCTCACAGCGGGGGTCACACGGGACCTACGAGCAGTACTTC

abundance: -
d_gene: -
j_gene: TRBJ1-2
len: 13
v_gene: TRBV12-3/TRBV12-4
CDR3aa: CASSFFMLGGYTF
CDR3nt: TGTGCCAGCAGTTTCTTCATGTTAGGTGGCTACACCTTC

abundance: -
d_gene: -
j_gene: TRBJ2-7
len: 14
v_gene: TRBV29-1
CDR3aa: CSVEVGGPVYEQYF
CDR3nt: TGCAGCGTTGAAGTCGGGGGGCCGGTCTACGAGCAGTACTTC

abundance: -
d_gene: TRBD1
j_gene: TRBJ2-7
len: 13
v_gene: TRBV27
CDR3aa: CASSYIQGREQYF
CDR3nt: TGTGCCAGCAGTTATATACAGGGGCGCGAGCAGTACTTC

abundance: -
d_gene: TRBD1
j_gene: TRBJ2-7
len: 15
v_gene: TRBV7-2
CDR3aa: CASSDWTGASYEQYF
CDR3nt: TGTGCCAGCAGCGACTGGACAGGTGCCTCCTACGAGCAGTACTTC

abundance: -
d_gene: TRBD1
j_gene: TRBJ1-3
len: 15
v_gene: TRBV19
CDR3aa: CASSTTGVSGNTIYF
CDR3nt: TGTGCCAGTAGTACGACAGGGGTCTCTGGAAACACCATATATTTT

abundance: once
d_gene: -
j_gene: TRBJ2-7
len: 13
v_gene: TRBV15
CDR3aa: CATSREQFYEQYF
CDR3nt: TGTGCCACCAGCAGAGAACAGTTCTACGAGCAGTACTTC

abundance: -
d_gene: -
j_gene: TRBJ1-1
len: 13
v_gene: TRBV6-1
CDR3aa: CASSEAASTEAFF
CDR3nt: TGTGCCAGCAGTGAAGCGGCAAGCACTGAAGCTTTCTTT

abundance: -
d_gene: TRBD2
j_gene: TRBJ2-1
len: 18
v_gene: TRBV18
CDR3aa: CASSPLPSGGPSYNEQFF
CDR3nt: TGTGCCAGCTCACCACTTCCTAGCGGGGGCCCCTCCTACAATGAGCAGTTCTTC

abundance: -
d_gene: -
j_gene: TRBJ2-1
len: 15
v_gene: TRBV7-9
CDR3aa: CASSPGASFYNEQFF
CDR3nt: TGTGCCAGCAGCCCAGGGGCGTCCTTCTACAATGAGCAGTTCTTC

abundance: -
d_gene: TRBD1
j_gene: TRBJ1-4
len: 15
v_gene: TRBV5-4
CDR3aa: CASSVTGDANEKLFF
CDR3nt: TGTGCCAGCAGCGTGACAGGGGATGCTAATGAAAAACTGTTTTTT

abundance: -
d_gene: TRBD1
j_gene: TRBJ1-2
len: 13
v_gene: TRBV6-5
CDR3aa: CASRRDRVNGYTF
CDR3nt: TGTGCCAGCAGAAGGGACAGGGTCAACGGCTACACCTTC

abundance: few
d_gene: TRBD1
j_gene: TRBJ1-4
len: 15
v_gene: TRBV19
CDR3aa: CASSVRQGSNEKLFF
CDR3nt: TGTGCCAGTAGCGTCCGACAGGGAAGTAATGAAAAACTGTTTTTT

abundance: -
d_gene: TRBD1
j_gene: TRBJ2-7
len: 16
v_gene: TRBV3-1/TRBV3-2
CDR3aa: CASSQGQGGRPYEQYF
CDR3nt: TGTGCCAGCAGCCAAGGACAGGGGGGGAGACCCTACGAGCAGTACTTC

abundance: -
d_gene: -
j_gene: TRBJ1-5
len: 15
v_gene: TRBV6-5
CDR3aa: CASSSGWGGNQPQHF
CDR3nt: TGTGCCAGCAGCTCAGGGTGGGGGGGCAATCAGCCCCAGCATTTT

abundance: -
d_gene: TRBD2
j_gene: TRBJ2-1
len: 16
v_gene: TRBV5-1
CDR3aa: CASSLVSGVDYNEQFF
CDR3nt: TGCGCCAGCAGCTTGGTTAGCGGGGTGGACTACAATGAGCAGTTCTTC

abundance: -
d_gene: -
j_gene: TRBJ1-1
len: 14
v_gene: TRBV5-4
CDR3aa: CASSFLGGRREAFF
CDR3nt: TGTGCCAGCAGCTTCCTAGGAGGCAGGCGTGAAGCTTTCTTT

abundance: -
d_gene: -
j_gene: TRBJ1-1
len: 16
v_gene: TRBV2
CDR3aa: CASRRRLQVQNTEAFF
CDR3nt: TGTGCCAGCAGGAGAAGGTTACAGGTACAAAACACTGAAGCTTTCTTT